Listed here is a single T cell receptor beta chain. This sample was taken from a study of blood T cell repertoires in COVID-19. Study summary: Collection of acute and convalescent COVID-19 samples took place in the United States, Italy and Spain. In each case, the material was cDNA or gDNA derived from T cells, B-cell-depleted T cells, or PBMCs.

Original processing methods: Estimates of nucleated cell counts were drawn from the amplification of reference gene primers. TCRdb's copy holds only in-frame clones and misses some; the assay was immunoSEQ multiplex PCR. V and J calls and clone size are copied from that table; D and trimming were computed from the DNA. There are tens of thousands of clones in the sample; 88% occur only once, and 3% to 3.5% lies in the top ten. The CDR3 spans 17 residues. The junction had 7 bases not matched to a gene; V was cut back by 4 bases and J by 1 base. Germline CDR1 is SGHRS and CDR2 is YFSETQ. The sequencing sample was made of peripheral blood. The rearrangement links TRBV5-1 to TRBJ2-1; 11 bases align to TRBD2. The origin of this receptor is a human donor in a cohort sampled during active COVID-19. The CDR3, as DNA: TGCGCCAGCAGCCCAAGTAGCGGGGGGGCATCCTACAATGAGCAGTTCTTC. Protein product: CASSPSSGGASYNEQFF.